This T cell receptor beta chain was identified during a study of cytomegalovirus exposure and HLA in healthy donors. The PCR made use of 60 Vbeta and 13 Jbeta primers. TCRdb's copy holds only in-frame clones and misses some; the assay was immunoSEQ multiplex PCR. The table has 60,000 or so clones, over 60% seen once. V dropped 3 bases and J dropped 2 bases, with 9 bases sitting between them. This CDR3 is built from 14 residues. Germline CDR1 and CDR2: MGHDK and SYGVNS. This chain joins TRBV25-1 and TRBJ2-3, with a possible D match to TRBD2 (5 bases). The source material was PBMCs. The origin of this receptor is a man aged 45-60 years in good health and CMV-seropositive. In DNA, the CDR3 is TGTGCCAGCAGTGATGAGGGTTCCACAGATACGCAGTATTTT. Protein sequence: CASSDEGSTDTQYF. The complete variable domain, with remaining parts taken from reference TRBV25-1 and TRBJ2-3, reads EADIYQTPRYLVIGTGKKITLECSQTMGHDKMYWYQQDPGMELHLIHYSYGVNSTEKGDLSSESTVSRIRTEHFPLTLESARPSHTSQYLCASSDEGSTDTQYFGPGTRLTVL.